One and the same sample provided the 2 T cell receptor beta chains below, sequenced in a study of T-cell memory formation after mild COVID-19. TCRdb itself ran the 5' RACE reads through MiXCR, one entry per CDR3 protein. The repertoire consists of roughly 450,000 distinct CDR3 sequences, with over 15% occurring once and the leading ten covering 9% to 15%. The sample consisted of PBMCs or a T cell subset sorted from them (not recorded which). Receptor source: an adult woman who had mild COVID-19 (a few samples of this study predate the infection). Cell type and time point are not known.

This clonotype was recorded a few times. This chain joins TRBV25-1 and TRBJ1-2; 11 bases match TRBD1. CDR3 length: 17 residues. With 1 base clipped from V and 7 bases from J, the junction kept 11 bases outside the gene matches. Germline CDR1 is MGHDK and CDR2 is SYGVNS. Here the CDR3 reads CASSESLFGQGALGYTF. Written as DNA, the CDR3 is TGTGCCAGCAGTGAATCGCTATTTGGACAGGGGGCGCTTGGCTACACCTTC.

The CDR3 region is CATSRALGREEAFF. CDR3 DNA: TGTGCCACCAGCAGAGCCCTGGGGCGGGAGGAAGCTTTCTTT. The chain couples TRBV15 to TRBJ1-1; a possible D gene is TRBD1 (5 bases). V lost 1 base and J lost 8, with 14 bases in between. Germline CDR1 is LNHNV and CDR2 is YYDKDF (reference sequence). The CDR3 runs 14 residues.